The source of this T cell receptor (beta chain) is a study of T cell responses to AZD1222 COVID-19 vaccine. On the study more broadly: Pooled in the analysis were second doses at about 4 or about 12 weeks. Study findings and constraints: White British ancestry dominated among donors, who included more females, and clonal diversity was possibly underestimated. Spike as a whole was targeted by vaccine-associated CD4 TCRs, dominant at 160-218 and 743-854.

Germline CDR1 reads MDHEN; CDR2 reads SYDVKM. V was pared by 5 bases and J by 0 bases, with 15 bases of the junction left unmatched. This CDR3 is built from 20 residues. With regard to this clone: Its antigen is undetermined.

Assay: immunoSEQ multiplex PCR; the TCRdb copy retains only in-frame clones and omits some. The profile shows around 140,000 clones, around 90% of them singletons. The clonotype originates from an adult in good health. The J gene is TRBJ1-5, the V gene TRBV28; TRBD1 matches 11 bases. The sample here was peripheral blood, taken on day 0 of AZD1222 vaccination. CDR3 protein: CASSGGDRGTLEFSNQPQHF. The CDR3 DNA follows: TGTGCCAGCAGTGGAGGGGACAGGGGGACTCTAGAATTTAGCAATCAGCCCCAGCATTTT.